Below, one TCR beta chain is given with its context. The method was immunoSEQ multiplex PCR; TCRdb's version includes in-frame clones alone and lacks a portion of them. In the table there are a few hundred thousand clones, approximately 88% of which are singletons. The sample is drawn from a study of blood T cell repertoires in COVID-19. Deletions cut 2 bases from V and 2 bases from J, with 7 bases between. Germline loops: CDR1 SGHTA, CDR2 FQGNSA. There are 14 residues in the CDR3. The sequence came from a middle-aged man with acute or convalescent COVID-19. This chain uses TRBV7-2 with TRBJ1-5; no clear D gene. The material sequenced was peripheral blood. Here the CDR3 reads CASSLLPGNQPQHF. The CDR3 coding sequence is TGTGCCAGCAGCTTACTCCCCGGCAATCAGCCCCAGCATTTT.